The 30 T cell receptor beta chains below come from one sample, sequenced in a study of blood T cells in healthy people across ages. Together with a sample-barcoded 5' primer, a J-beta primer mix was included in a second PCR lasting about 7 to 11 cycles. TCRdb analysed the 5' RACE reads with MiXCR anew, one entry per CDR3 protein. The sample carries around 800,000 distinct CDR3 sequences, roughly 53% recorded once. Sequenced: blood. All receptors come from an older man in good health.

This rearrangement joins TRBV3-1 to TRBJ2-1; D is possibly TRBD2 (5 bases). The CDR3 has 14 residues. The ends were cut back, 9 bases at V and 4 bases at J, with 16 bases in the middle. CDR1 LGHDT and CDR2 YNNKEL come from the germline V gene (reference sequence). CDR3 loop: CASSFTRGYNEQFF. For the CDR3, the DNA is TGTGCCAGTAGCTTCACCCGGGGATACAATGAGCAGTTCTTC.

This clonotype was counted a single time. The junction departs from germline at one end; a sequencing error may be responsible. The chain has TRBV20-1 and TRBJ2-1; D is ambiguous. The CDR3 has 13 residues. Per the germline V gene, CDR1 is DFQATT and CDR2 is SNEGSKA (reference sequence). The CDR3 loop is CSASKLVNNEQFF. CDR3 coding DNA: TGCAGCGCTAGTAAACTTGTGAACAATGAGCAGTTCTTC.

The chain couples TRBV9 to TRBJ2-7, with 9 bases aligning to TRBD2. This CDR3 region has 16 residues. From germline, CDR1 is SGDLS and CDR2 YYNGEE. The trim removed 3 bases at V and 2 bases at J, leaving 9 bases unmatched. Here the CDR3 DNA reads TGTGCCAGCAGCGCCCGGGCGGGAGGGGACCCCTACGAGCAGTACTTC. This sequence encodes CASSARAGGDPYEQYF.

As concerns this clonotype: One end of the junction does not line up with germline, which may come from a read error. The J gene is TRBJ2-1, the V gene TRBV20-1; 9 nucleotides agree with TRBD2. This CDR3 has 17 amino acids. Germline lookup yields CDR1 DFQATT and CDR2 SNEGSKA (reference sequence). The CDR3 is CSARDRRLADRYNEQFF. CDR3 nucleotides: TGCAGTGCTAGAGATCGGAGACTAGCGGACCGCTACAATGAGCAGTTCTTT.

This clonotype was counted a few times. CDR3 sequence: CASKMETGTGWTQYF. CDR3 in DNA: TGTGCCAGCAAGATGGAAACAGGGACAGGGTGGACCCAGTACTTC. The genes are TRBV6-2 or TRBV6-3 and TRBJ2-5, with TRBD1 matching over 9 bases. Germline V gene data show CDR1 as MNHEY and CDR2 as SVGEGT. The CDR3 is 15 residues long. V lost 7 bases and J lost 7; bases outside the gene matches: 13.

In its sample, this clonotype was seen once. This chain joins TRBV27 and TRBJ2-7; D is uncertain. Germline CDR1 and CDR2: MNHEY and SMNVEV (reference sequence). Trimming stripped 2 bases from V and 7 bases from J, with 15 bases between. The CDR3 is 14 amino acids. The CDR3 spells CASSLITEAREQYF. DNA of the CDR3: TGTGCCAGCAGTTTAATAACGGAAGCGAGGGAGCAGTACTTC.

This clonotype was seen more than once but under ten times. This sequence joins TRBV7-3 and TRBJ2-7; 8 bases are a match to TRBD1. The CDR3 length is 15 residues. Per germline, CDR1 SGHTA and CDR2 FQGTGA. The V segment lost 5 bases and the J segment 2 bases; nucleotides outside the gene matches: 8. The CDR3 region is CASSPGQGLTYEQYF. The CDR3 DNA reads as TGTGCCAGCAGCCCCGGACAGGGACTTACCTACGAGCAGTACTTC.

The chain is built from TRBV6-6 and TRBJ2-1, with 8 positions matching TRBD1. Germline CDR1 reads MNHNY; CDR2 reads SVGAGI (reference sequence). Trimming removed 4 bases from V and 9 bases from J; junction bases left unmatched: 8. This CDR3 region has 14 residues. The CDR3 reads CASSWDRQLGEQFF. CDR3 coding DNA: TGTGCCAGCAGTTGGGACAGGCAGTTGGGTGAGCAGTTCTTC.

The rearrangement links TRBV20-1 to TRBJ1-2; D possibly corresponds to TRBD1 (5 bases). Trimming removed 1 base at V and 6 bases at J, with 12 bases between. The CDR3 covers 13 residues. Germline lookup yields CDR1 DFQATT and CDR2 SNEGSKA (reference sequence). The CDR3, as DNA: TGCAGTGCTAGAGGGACAAGGCAACATGGCTACACCTTC. Its translation: CSARGTRQHGYTF.

This clonotype was picked up a small number of times. The chain links TRBV7-2 to TRBJ2-3, with D perhaps matching TRBD2 (5 bases). The CDR3 is made up of 16 amino acids. The germline gives CDR1 SGHTA, CDR2 FQGNSA. Trimming took off 5 bases at V and 1 base at J, with 16 bases between the two ends. The CDR3 DNA follows: TGTGCCAGCAGCCACCGGACTCCTACGGGCACAGATACGCAGTATTTT. Amino acids: CASSHRTPTGTDTQYF.

The genes are TRBV28 and TRBJ2-4; D ambiguous. The CDR3 runs to 16 residues. Germline CDR1 is MDHEN and CDR2 is SYDVKM. With 4 bases removed from V and 0 bases from J, the gap between germline ends came to 13 bases. CDR3 in amino acids: CASSSSQSLAKNIQYF. CDR3 sequence (DNA): TGTGCCAGCAGTTCCTCACAGTCCCTAGCCAAAAACATTCAGTACTTC.

The rearrangement joins TRBV6-1 to TRBJ2-7; no clear D gene. Germline loops: CDR1 MNHNS, CDR2 SASEGT. This CDR3 has 14 amino acids. V was trimmed by 2 bases and J by 3 bases, leaving 11 bases between them. For the CDR3, the DNA is TGTGCCAGCAGTGAAACCTTCGGCGGCTACGAGCAGTACTTC. This sequence encodes CASSETFGGYEQYF.

This chain links TRBV29-1 with TRBJ2-7, with D perhaps matching TRBD2 (5 bases). The CDR3 is made up of 15 amino acids. The V end lost 5 bases, the J end lost 0 bases, and 17 bases lay between the germline ends. Germline CDR1 and CDR2: SQVTM and ANQGSEA. CDR3 region: CSVNPSGGSSYEQYF. The CDR3 nucleotides read TGCAGCGTTAACCCGAGCGGTGGGTCCTCCTACGAGCAGTACTTC.

There are a few counts of this clonotype. Here the CDR3 DNA reads TGTGCCACCAGTGATTTGGTAGCCGAGCAGTTCTTC. Translation gives CATSDLVAEQFF. The chain couples TRBV24-1 to TRBJ2-1; D unresolved. This CDR3 comprises 12 residues. Germline lookup yields CDR1 KGHDR and CDR2 SFDVKD. V lost 0 bases and J lost 10, with 6 bases in between.

The chain is built from TRBV20-1 and TRBJ2-5; TRBD2 matches at 9 bases. The J segment lost 5 bases and the V segment lost 6 bases, leaving 13 bases of the junction unmatched. CDR3 length: 15 residues. CDR1 is DFQATT and CDR2 is SNEGSKA in the germline V gene (reference sequence). The CDR3 sequence is CSAAGAAGGGETQYF. CDR3 sequence (DNA): TGCAGTGCAGCAGGAGCAGCGGGAGGAGGGGAGACCCAGTACTTC.

The sample holds a few counts of this clonotype. The gene calls are TRBV29-1 and TRBJ2-1; 10 nucleotides match TRBD2. The CDR3 sequence is 16 residues long. J lost 6 bases, V lost 5 bases, and 13 bases had no gene match. Germline V lookup: CDR1 SQVTM, CDR2 ANQGSEA. CDR3 bases: TGCAGCGTTACAGGGCTAGCGGGAGAAAGGCGCAATGAGCAGTTCTTC. Protein: CSVTGLAGERRNEQFF.

The genes are TRBV5-1 and TRBJ2-5, with 12 bases that match TRBD2. The junction had 6 bases not matched to a gene; V was cut back by 2 bases and J by 4 bases. CDR3 length: 16 amino acids. Germline CDR1 SGHRS, CDR2 YFSETQ. The CDR3 protein is CASSFLTSGSGETQYF. CDR3 in DNA: TGCGCCAGCAGCTTCCTGACTAGCGGGAGTGGAGAGACCCAGTACTTC.

This clonotype was counted only a few times. The chain uses TRBV5-1 and TRBJ2-5; D perhaps matches TRBD1 (5 bases). From germline, CDR1 is SGHRS and CDR2 YFSETQ. The CDR3 is 13 amino acids. V was clipped by 3 bases and J by 4 bases, with 10 bases between them. The CDR3 here is CASSSQVPETQYF. CDR3 DNA sequence: TGCGCCAGCAGCTCACAGGTTCCAGAGACCCAGTACTTC.

This clonotype came up a few times. V usage is TRBV5-1 and J usage is TRBJ2-4; D is uncertain. The assigned J gene may be wrong: the sequence end matches TRBJ2-7 better. The CDR3 runs to 14 residues. Germline V gene sequence: CDR1 SGHRS, CDR2 YFSETQ. The CDR3 region has the DNA TGCGCCAGCAGCTTGGAGCGTCGACTGGACGAGCAGTACTTC. Its protein product is CASSLERRLDEQYF.

This clonotype was seen a few times. J is TRBJ2-5 and V is TRBV11-2; 11 bases are shared with TRBD2. After removal of 5 bases from V and 4 bases from J, the junction contained 3 bases not matched to a gene. CDR1 and CDR2 (germline): SGHAT, FQNNGV. CDR3 size: 14 residues. This chain's CDR3 is CASSKLAGAETQYF. The DNA of the CDR3 is TGTGCCAGCAGCAAACTAGCGGGAGCAGAGACCCAGTACTTC.

The rearrangement joins TRBV18 to TRBJ2-4; the D is unclear. The J call could be wrong; TRBJ2-7 is a better fit for the DNA end. This CDR3 has 14 amino acids. CDR1 and CDR2 from the germline V gene are KGHSH and LQKENI. The CDR3 DNA follows: TGTGCCAGCTCACCACCAACGTTGCCCTACGAGCAGTACTTC. Residues: CASSPPTLPYEQYF.

This clonotype has only a few counts. J is TRBJ2-6 and V is TRBV5-1; 7 bases fit TRBD1. Germline values: CDR1 SGHRS, CDR2 YFSETQ. V was clipped by 4 bases and J by 0 bases; unmatched bases: 4. The CDR3 loop spans 16 amino acids. The CDR3 DNA follows: TGCGCCAGCAGCGTGGGACAGAGCTCTGGGGCCAACGTCCTGACTTTC. This gives the protein CASSVGQSSGANVLTF.

This sequence joins TRBV24-1 and TRBJ2-3; D not certain. Per germline, CDR1 KGHDR and CDR2 SFDVKD. Trimming removed 0 bases from V and 8 bases from J, with 8 bases in between. This CDR3 spans 13 amino acids. CDR3 nucleotide sequence: TGTGCCACCAGTGATTTGTATCGCGGTACGCAGTATTTT. Translation: CATSDLYRGTQYF.

This chain uses TRBV3-1 with TRBJ2-2; D ambiguous. The ends were cut back, 1 base at V and 6 bases at J, with 6 bases in the middle. Germline V gives CDR1 LGHDT, CDR2 YNNKEL (reference sequence). The CDR3 has 13 residues. As DNA, the CDR3 is TGTGCCAGCAGCCAAGTCCCCCCCGGGGAGCTGTTTTTT. It specifies CASSQVPPGELFF.

This clonotype was seen more than once but under ten times. The rearrangement links TRBV6-2 or TRBV6-3 to TRBJ2-7, with 7 bases that match TRBD1. Germline V CDR1 and CDR2: MNHEY, SVGEGT. The CDR3 length is 14 residues. V gave up 5 bases and J gave up 7 bases; unmatched junction bases: 11. The CDR3 sequence is CASSRPGQFSEQYF. In nucleotides, the CDR3 is TGTGCCAGCAGTCGACCGGGACAGTTCTCTGAGCAGTACTTC.

The genes are TRBV3-1 and TRBJ2-4, with D uncertain. V lost 3 bases, J lost 13 bases, and 16 bases lay in between. Germline CDR1 LGHDT, CDR2 YNNKEL (reference sequence). The CDR3 loop spans 13 amino acids. The CDR3 is CASSQPYGDGQYF. CDR3 nucleotide sequence: TGTGCCAGCAGCCAGCCCTATGGGGATGGGCAGTACTTC.

This chain uses TRBV11-2 with TRBJ1-6; D uncertain. Deletions cut 5 bases from V and 7 bases from J, with 15 bases between. CDR3 length: 15 amino acids. CDR1 SGHAT and CDR2 FQNNGV come from the germline V gene. The CDR3 sequence: CASSPQDRRNSPLHF. CDR3 coding DNA: TGTGCCAGCAGCCCCCAGGACCGGCGCAATTCACCCCTCCACTTT.

This clonotype showed up just a few times. CDR3: CASSYAIGELSYEQYF. In DNA, the CDR3 is TGTGCCAGCAGTTACGCCATCGGGGAATTATCCTACGAGCAGTACTTC. This chain links TRBV6-5 with TRBJ2-7; possible D gene TRBD2, 5 bases. V was pared by 2 bases and J by 1 base, with 15 bases between. The CDR3 is 16 amino acids. In germline, CDR1 is MNHEY, CDR2 SVGAGI.

The chain links TRBV11-2 to TRBJ2-3, with 9 bases identical to TRBD2. CDR1 is SGHAT and CDR2 is FQNNGV in the germline V gene. The CDR3 contains 16 residues. V shed 4 bases, J shed 14 bases, and the junction held 19 bases outside the gene matches. The CDR3 DNA reads TGTGCCAGCAGCTCGGGACTAGCTTTGATGCACAGATACGCGTATTTT. This codes for CASSSGLALMHRYAYF.

The chain links TRBV28 to TRBJ1-5, with a tentative D call TRBD1 (6 bases). The CDR3 runs to 15 residues. Germline CDR1 and CDR2: MDHEN and SYDVKM. The V end lost 6 bases, the J end lost 2 bases, and 14 bases lay between the germline ends. The CDR3 nucleotides are TGTGCCAGCAGGAGGGGGGGAATCGGCAATCAGCCCCAGCATTTT. Translating gives CASRRGGIGNQPQHF.